This record concerns one T cell receptor beta chain sequence. Its antigen is as yet unknown. Original analysis: Sequence data from immunoSEQ were junction-only and lacked quality scores; consequently, filtering differed. Profiled with immunoSEQ multiplex PCR; TCRdb holds only in-frame clones, not every one. D and trimming were read from the DNA, whereas the V and J calls and clone size are those reported in that table. Of roughly 530,000 clones in the sample, 96% are singletons; the top ten hold about 0.064%. Trimming removed 4 bases at V and 9 bases at J, with 19 bases between. Per germline, CDR1 LNHDA and CDR2 SQIVND (reference sequence). The CDR3 has 14 amino acids. This entry comes from a study of shared clonotypes between healthy human individuals. Findings and limits, study-wide: With a handful of donors compared, approximately 5.5% of naive CD4 clonotypes were shared. Lower generation probabilities were found for non-shared clonotypes than for those shared by all four donors.

This TCR came from a woman in her 30s in good health. The sample taken for sequencing was naive CD4+ T cells sorted from blood. The sample's subset: CD45RA+ positively selected. This chain links TRBV19 with TRBJ2-7; D not resolved. The DNA for the CDR3 is TGTGCCAGTAGTAAAACGGCCCCGCGTAGTCTGCAGTACTTC. Protein: CASSKTAPRSLQYF.